The 5 T cell receptor beta chains below were found in one sample sequenced in a study of T cell changes during pregnancy in multiple sclerosis. Generated by immunoSEQ multiplex PCR, the TCRdb table keeps only in-frame clones and is missing some. Seen here are roughly 59,000 clones, roughly 92% observed once, and the top ten hold roughly 3%. The source material was CD8+ T cells from peripheral blood mononuclear cells, sampled in the second trimester of pregnancy. All receptors derive from a female donor with multiple sclerosis, enrolled in a pregnancy study.

The V call is TRBV9, the J call TRBJ1-4, with D possibly being TRBD1 (5 bases). V lost 3 bases and J lost 8, with 17 bases in between. Germline loops: CDR1 SGDLS, CDR2 YYNGEE. The CDR3 sequence is 15 residues long. In DNA, the CDR3 is TGTGCCAGCAGCGGACCCGCAGGGAATGGGGAAAAACTGTTTTTT. This gives the protein CASSGPAGNGEKLFF. Full variable domain (outside the CDR3, taken from reference TRBV9 and TRBJ1-4): DSGVTQTPKHLITATGQRVTLRCSPRSGDLSVYWYQQSLDQGLQFLIQYYNGEERAKGNILERFSAQQFPDLHSELNLSSLELGDSALYFCASSGPAGNGEKLFFGSGTQLSVL.

The V call is TRBV28, the J call TRBJ2-1, with 9 bases that match TRBD2. Per the germline V gene, CDR1 is MDHEN and CDR2 is SYDVKM. This CDR3 has 15 residues. The J segment lost 1 base and the V segment lost 8 bases, leaving 6 bases of the junction unmatched. In DNA, the CDR3 is TGTGCCAGCCGAGTAGCGGGAGAGTCCTACAATGAGCAGTTCTTC. Its protein product is CASRVAGESYNEQFF.

V gene TRBV6-6 combines with J gene TRBJ1-5, with 7 bases aligning to TRBD1. Germline-derived CDR1 and CDR2 are MNHNY and SVGAGI (reference sequence). V trimming: 2 bases; J trimming: 5 bases; junction bases outside the gene matches: 6. The CDR3 is made up of 15 amino acids. The CDR3 region has the DNA TGTGCCAGCAGTTACGAGGGGGCTAGGTATCAGCCCCAGCATTTT. This codes for CASSYEGARYQPQHF.

The CDR3 spells CASSVADGTSTDTQYF. CDR3 in DNA: TGTGCCAGCAGCGTAGCGGACGGGACTAGCACAGATACGCAGTATTTT. The chain has TRBV9 and TRBJ2-3; possibly TRBD2 for D (6 bases). Trimming took 0 bases from V and 0 from J, leaving 11 bases between them. Germline-derived CDR1 and CDR2 are SGDLS and YYNGEE. The CDR3 consists of 16 residues.

A single count supports this clone. The rearrangement uses TRBV27 and TRBJ2-7; TRBD1 aligns across 10 bases. The V gene end was trimmed by 3 bases and the J gene end by 5 bases; junction bases not matched to a gene: 4. Germline V gives CDR1 MNHEY, CDR2 SMNVEV (reference sequence). The CDR3 is 14 residues long. The DNA for the CDR3 is TGTGCCAGCAGTTTCGACAGGGGGCTCGACGAGCAGTACTTC. It specifies CASSFDRGLDEQYF.